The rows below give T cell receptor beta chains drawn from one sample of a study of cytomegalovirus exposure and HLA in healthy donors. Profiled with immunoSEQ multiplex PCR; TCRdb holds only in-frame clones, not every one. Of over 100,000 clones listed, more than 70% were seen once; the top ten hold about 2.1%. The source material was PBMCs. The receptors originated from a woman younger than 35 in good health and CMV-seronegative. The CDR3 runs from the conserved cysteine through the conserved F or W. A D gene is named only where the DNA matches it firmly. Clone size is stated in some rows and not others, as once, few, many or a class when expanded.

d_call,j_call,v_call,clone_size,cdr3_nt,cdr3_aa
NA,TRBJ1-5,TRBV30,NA,TGTGCCTGGAGTGTAGGGGCAAATCAGCCCCAGCATTTT,CAWSVGANQPQHF
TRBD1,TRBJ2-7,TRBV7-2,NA,TGTGCCAGCAGCCCGGACAGGGGCTCCTACGAGCAGTACTTC,CASSPDRGSYEQYF
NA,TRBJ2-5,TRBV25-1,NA,TGTGCCAGCAGTTTTATCGCCGGGGAGCGAGAGACCCAGTACTTC,CASSFIAGERETQYF
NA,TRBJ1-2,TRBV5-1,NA,TGCGCCAGCAGCTTGACAGCTGATGGCTACACCTTC,CASSLTADGYTF
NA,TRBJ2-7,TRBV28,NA,TGTGCCAGCACCTTGCCTCTGGGGGGCTCCTACGAGCAGTACTTC,CASTLPLGGSYEQYF
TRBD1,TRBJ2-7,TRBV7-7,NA,TGTGCCAGCAGCTTAGACAGGGGAAACTACGAGCAGTACTTC,CASSLDRGNYEQYF
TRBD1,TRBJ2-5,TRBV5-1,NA,TGCGCCAGCAGCTTGGGGGGACAGCAAGAGACCCAGTACTTC,CASSLGGQQETQYF
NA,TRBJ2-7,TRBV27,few,TGTGCCAGCACCCCCCGGGACTCCATGGCGGCCGAGCAGTACTTC,CASTPRDSMAAEQYF
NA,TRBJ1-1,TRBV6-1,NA,TGTGCCAGCAGTGAATATGGACCAGGATCAGGGCTGAGAGCTTTCTTT,CASSEYGPGSGLRAFF
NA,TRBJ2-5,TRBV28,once,TGTGCCAGCTGTCAAGTGGGCAGGGGCACATCGGAGACCCAGTACTTC,CASCQVGRGTSETQYF
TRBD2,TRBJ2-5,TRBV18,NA,TGTGCCAGCTCACCCGCTAGCGGGAGTGTTGAGACCCAGTACTTC,CASSPASGSVETQYF
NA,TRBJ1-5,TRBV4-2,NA,TGTGCCAGCAGCCAAGGGGCGGGGGCCGGCAATCAGCCCCAGCATTTT,CASSQGAGAGNQPQHF
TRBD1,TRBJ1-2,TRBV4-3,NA,TGCGCCAGCAGCCAAGATCCCGGACAGGGGTCTACCTATGGCTACACCTTC,CASSQDPGQGSTYGYTF
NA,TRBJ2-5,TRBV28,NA,TGTGCCAGCAGTTTAGGGGGGGCGGGGAGCGAGACCCAGTACTTC,CASSLGGAGSETQYF
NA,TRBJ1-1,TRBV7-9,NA,TGTGCCAGCACCCTCCCGGGGTCGACTGAAGCTTTCTTT,CASTLPGSTEAFF